The table lists the clone carrying this TCR beta chain with many counts. Germline V gene lookup returns CDR1 LGHDT and CDR2 YNNKEL (reference sequence). The CDR3 extends over 16 amino acids. J was trimmed by 0 bases and V by 4 bases; bases with no gene match: 6. TCRdb fed the 5' RACE reads into MiXCR, producing one record per CDR3 protein. Here the sample spans around 130,000 distinct CDR3 sequences, roughly 7.3% being singletons. The data belong to a study of CD8 T cells in ankylosing spondylitis. Sequenced input: blood, either unsorted or a sorted T cell fraction (not recorded which). The clonotype comes from a male donor with ankylosing spondylitis or in good health (not recorded which). The rearrangement uses TRBV3-1 and TRBJ2-7, with TRBD1 matching 10 bases. The CDR3 loop reads CASSRLGTGVSYEQYF. CDR3 bases: TGTGCCAGCAGCCGACTCGGGACAGGGGTCTCCTACGAGCAGTACTTC.